These T cell receptor beta chains were read from a single sample in a study of T cell repertoires in cytomegalovirus infection. TCRdb used MiXCR to reprocess the reads, holding one entry per CDR3 protein. Among about 830,000 distinct CDR3 sequences listed, 30% to 35% were seen once. The antigens these receptors bind are not known. The material sequenced was cultured CD8+ T cells from PBMCs, taken from culture after CMV antigen stimulation. Source of these receptors: a human donor in good health (CMV status not recorded). Some clones in this sample may be carry-over from other donors' samples. Each CDR3 is given with its conserved first and last residue. A D gene is named only where the DNA matches it firmly. Clone size is shown for a subset of rows, as once, few, many or a class of expanded clone.

j_call v_call d_call cdr3_length clone_size cdr3_aa cdr3_nt
TRBJ2-5 TRBV6-2/TRBV6-3 TRBD2 18 few CASSNPGTSGAYQETQYF TGTGCCAGCAGTAACCCCGGGACTAGCGGGGCTTACCAAGAGACCCAGTACTTC
TRBJ1-1 TRBV5-1 TRBD1 14 NA CASRPTTGGTEAFF TGCGCCAGCCGCCCTACGACAGGGGGAACTGAAGCTTTCTTT
TRBJ1-1 TRBV2 NA 13 NA CASVGPSNTEAFF TGTGCCAGCGTAGGGCCTTCGAACACTGAAGCTTTCTTT
TRBJ2-5 TRBV27 TRBD1 17 few CASSPSTGQALTETQYF TGTGCCAGCAGTCCATCCACGGGACAGGCCCTAACAGAGACCCAGTACTTC
TRBJ1-2 TRBV12-3/TRBV12-4 NA 14 few CASSLAVEDYGYTF TGTGCCAGCAGTTTGGCAGTTGAGGACTATGGCTACACCTTC
TRBJ1-5 TRBV7-2 NA 18 many CASTLDVVRGASNQPQHF TGTGCCAGCACCCTAGACGTAGTAAGAGGGGCTAGCAATCAGCCCCAGCATTTT
TRBJ1-1 TRBV3-1 NA 15 NA CASSQVGVANTEAFF TGTGCCAGCAGCCAAGTAGGTGTAGCAAACACTGAAGCTTTCTTT
TRBJ2-2 TRBV6-2/TRBV6-3 TRBD2 16 NA CASSSWRSGAAGELFF TGTGCCAGCAGTTCATGGAGGAGCGGGGCGGCCGGGGAGCTGTTTTTT
TRBJ1-2 TRBV7-9 TRBD1 13 NA CASRGQGVDGYTF TGTGCCAGCAGAGGACAGGGGGTGGATGGCTACACCTTC
TRBJ1-2 TRBV7-2 NA 17 once CASSLEGRINLLDGYTF TGTGCCAGCAGCTTAGAGGGACGGATTAACCTTTTGGATGGCTACACCTTC
TRBJ2-1 TRBV11-2 NA 17 NA CASSLGWVGPREGEQFF TGTGCCAGCAGCTTAGGTTGGGTGGGGCCCCGTGAGGGTGAGCAGTTCTTC
TRBJ1-2 TRBV7-9 TRBD1 15 few CASSSGDRMVYGYTF TGTGCCAGCAGCTCAGGGGACAGGATGGTCTATGGCTACACCTTC
TRBJ2-5 TRBV12-3/TRBV12-4 TRBD2 16 few CASRASSGLALETQYF TGTGCCAGCAGAGCTTCTAGCGGGTTGGCCCTAGAGACCCAGTACTTC
TRBJ2-5 TRBV7-9 NA 17 many CASSRHPRQPGQETQYF TGTGCCAGCAGCCGACACCCTCGCCAACCGGGGCAAGAGACCCAGTACTTC
TRBJ2-3 TRBV6-5 NA 15 few CASSLLNRVTDTQYF TGTGCCAGCAGCCTATTAAACAGGGTGACAGATACGCAGTATTTT
TRBJ2-4 TRBV28 TRBD1 16 NA CASSPRQGIAKNIQYF TGTGCCAGCAGCCCCCGACAGGGAATAGCCAAAAACATTCAGTACTTC
TRBJ2-1 TRBV7-6 NA 13 many CASSSSGAGEQFF TGTGCCAGCAGCTCCTCCGGGGCTGGTGAGCAGTTCTTC
TRBJ1-6 TRBV7-4 NA 17 NA CASSLDKESSYNSPLHF TGTGCCAGCAGCTTAGATAAGGAGAGCTCCTATAATTCACCCCTCCACTTT
TRBJ2-3 TRBV6-5 NA 13 few CASSYGITDTQYF TGTGCCAGCAGTTACGGGATCACAGATACGCAGTATTTT
TRBJ2-2 TRBV6-5 NA 16 NA CASSYSGGGHTGELFF TGTGCCAGCAGTTACTCAGGGGGGGGGCACACCGGGGAGCTGTTTTTT
TRBJ1-1 TRBV7-9 NA 14 NA CASSLVGNGSEAFF TGTGCCAGCAGCTTAGTAGGCAATGGCTCTGAAGCTTTCTTT
TRBJ1-2 TRBV9 NA 17 few CASSVPEGAEFSYGYTF TGTGCCAGCAGCGTTCCTGAAGGGGCTGAGTTCTCATATGGCTACACCTTC
TRBJ1-1 TRBV13 TRBD1 17 NA CASSRYPGQAKNTEAFF TGTGCCAGCAGCCGATACCCAGGACAGGCCAAGAACACTGAAGCTTTCTTT
TRBJ2-3 TRBV27 NA 14 NA CASSFVSRRDTQYF TGTGCCAGCAGTTTCGTTAGTAGAAGGGATACGCAGTATTTT
TRBJ1-1 TRBV5-5 NA 15 NA CASSLEARLNTEAFF TGTGCCAGCAGCTTGGAAGCTAGGCTGAACACTGAAGCTTTCTTT
TRBJ1-1 TRBV4-1 TRBD1 14 few CASTSGQGRDQAFF TGCGCCAGCACCTCGGGACAGGGAAGAGATCAAGCTTTCTTT
TRBJ1-2 TRBV15 TRBD1 18 NA CATSRDLFGQGLYSGYTF TGTGCCACCAGCAGAGATCTTTTTGGACAGGGCTTATATAGTGGCTACACCTTC
TRBJ1-3 TRBV7-2 NA 13 NA CASSPTARNTIYF TGTGCCAGCAGCCCGACCGCGAGAAACACCATATATTTT
TRBJ2-1 TRBV2 TRBD1 13 NA CASSVTGGNEQFF TGTGCCAGCAGTGTTACAGGGGGCAATGAGCAGTTCTTC
TRBJ1-1 TRBV5-1 NA 13 NA CASNSGGGTEAFF TGCGCCAGCAACTCGGGGGGAGGAACTGAAGCTTTCTTT
TRBJ2-2 TRBV20-1 TRBD2 16 NA CSARPTSGGATGELFF TGCAGTGCTAGGCCGACTAGCGGGGGGGCCACCGGGGAGCTGTTTTTT
TRBJ2-2 TRBV10-3 NA 13 NA CAIPRTGTGELFF TGTGCCATCCCCCGGACGGGGACCGGGGAGCTGTTTTTT
TRBJ2-6 TRBV6-8 TRBD2 18 NA CASSYSIPGGTGANVLTF TGTGCCAGCAGTTACTCGATCCCGGGAGGCACTGGGGCCAACGTCCTGACTTTC
TRBJ2-1 TRBV7-9 TRBD2 16 few CASSLTGTSVFNEQFF TGTGCCAGCAGCTTAACCGGGACTAGTGTGTTCAATGAGCAGTTCTTC
TRBJ1-1 TRBV14 NA 14 NA CASSHPGINTEAFF TGTGCCAGCAGCCACCCGGGGATCAACACTGAAGCTTTCTTT
TRBJ2-1 TRBV5-6 NA 11 few CASSFFPEQFF TGTGCCAGCAGCTTCTTTCCTGAGCAGTTCTTC
TRBJ1-5 TRBV5-4 NA 13 many CASSFQGNQPQHF TGTGCCAGCAGCTTCCAGGGGAATCAGCCCCAGCATTTT
TRBJ1-1 TRBV7-9 NA 14 many CASSLSYGDTEAFF TGTGCCAGCAGCTTATCCTACGGGGACACTGAAGCTTTCTTT
TRBJ1-3 TRBV9 TRBD1 15 NA CASSGRGNSGNTIYF TGTGCCAGCAGCGGCAGGGGGAATTCTGGAAACACCATATATTTT
TRBJ2-5 TRBV27 NA 15 few CASSRLRGAAETQYF TGTGCCAGCAGTCGTCTGAGGGGGGCGGCGGAGACCCAGTACTTC
TRBJ1-4 TRBV27 NA 14 NA CASRPSGFGEKLFF TGTGCCAGCAGACCCTCGGGCTTCGGGGAAAAACTGTTTTTT
TRBJ2-1 TRBV6-5 TRBD1 16 NA CASSYSGQQSYNEQFF TGTGCCAGCAGTTACTCGGGACAGCAGTCCTACAATGAGCAGTTCTTC
TRBJ2-4 TRBV6-1 NA 15 NA CASSVRELAKNIQYF TGTGCCAGCAGTGTCCGGGAACTAGCCAAAAACATTCAGTACTTC
TRBJ1-5 TRBV6-6 TRBD1 14 few CASNNRGGNQPQHF TGTGCCAGCAACAACAGGGGGGGCAATCAGCCCCAGCATTTT
TRBJ2-7 TRBV4-1 TRBD2 18 few CASSQEGYSGGASYEQYF TGCGCCAGCAGCCAAGAAGGTTATAGCGGGGGCGCTTCCTACGAGCAGTACTTC
TRBJ1-1 TRBV19 TRBD1 15 few CASSGTGVGNTEAFF TGTGCCAGTAGTGGGACAGGGGTGGGAAACACTGAAGCTTTCTTT
TRBJ2-3 TRBV27 NA 14 few CASSRGTSTDTQYF TGTGCCAGCTCCCGGGGGACGAGCACAGATACGCAGTATTTT
TRBJ1-1 TRBV7-6 NA 15 NA CASSLALGGNTEAFF TGTGCCAGCAGCTTAGCATTAGGGGGGAACACTGAAGCTTTCTTT
TRBJ2-3 TRBV24-1 NA 12 NA CATGLTTDTQYF TGTGCCACCGGACTAACCACCGATACGCAGTATTTT
TRBJ1-1 TRBV6-6 TRBD1 15 few CASSLFGQGLTEAFF TGTGCCAGCAGTCTCTTCGGACAGGGATTGACTGAAGCTTTCTTT
TRBJ2-5 TRBV7-6 TRBD1 16 few CASSLETGGALETQYF TGTGCCAGCAGCTTAGAGACAGGGGGGGCCTTGGAGACCCAGTACTTC
TRBJ1-1 TRBV12-3/TRBV12-4 NA 12 few CASSFLPLEAFF TGTGCCAGCAGTTTTTTGCCTCTAGAAGCTTTCTTT
TRBJ1-5 TRBV28 NA 15 NA CASSFVGAGNQPQHF TGTGCCAGCAGTTTTGTTGGGGCCGGCAATCAGCCCCAGCATTTT
TRBJ1-6 TRBV7-6 TRBD1 15 NA CASSLEGQGTSPLHF TGTGCCAGCAGCTTAGAGGGACAGGGCACTTCACCCCTCCACTTT
TRBJ1-5 TRBV6-1 NA 15 few CASSEWELSNQPQHF TGTGCCAGCAGTGAATGGGAGTTAAGCAATCAGCCCCAGCATTTT
TRBJ1-1 TRBV11-2 NA 14 many CASSLTTVNTEAFF TGTGCCAGCAGCTTAACGACAGTAAACACTGAAGCTTTCTTT
TRBJ2-2 TRBV29-1 NA 14 NA CSVPGFANTGELFF TGCAGCGTTCCAGGGTTCGCGAACACCGGGGAGCTGTTTTTT